A selection of T cell receptor beta chains follows, all from one sample in a study of tumor and adjacent non-tumor tissue in lung cancer. TCRdb independently ran MiXCR on the multiplex PCR reads; one entry per CDR3 protein. The repertoire holds tens of thousands of distinct CDR3 sequences, with roughly 80% as singletons. Material: distant non-tumor lung tissue. The receptors derive from a man aged 55 to 70 with non-small cell lung cancer. The CDR3 runs from the conserved cysteine through the conserved F or W.

CSASLFREPRHGYTF	TRBV20-1	TRBJ1-2
CRASDIRGADTQYF	TRBV20-1	TRBJ2-3
CASSLLQDSEAFF	TRBV5-6	TRBJ1-1
CASSYRETDTQYF	TRBV6-6	TRBJ2-3
CATSGTSVNQPQHF	TRBV24-1	TRBJ1-5
CGSGHLNTEAFF	TRBV20-1	TRBJ1-1
CSASNLYTIYF	TRBV20-1	TRBJ1-3
CASRLVPKERPSGANVMTF	TRBV11-2	TRBJ2-6
CASSKVGRVDNQPQHF	TRBV21-1	TRBJ1-5
CSSSLESSAGANVLTF	TRBV11-3	TRBJ2-6
CASRHDRTRETQHF	TRBV7-8	TRBJ2-5
CANSWQGLNTEAFF	TRBV12-3/TRBV12-4	TRBJ1-1
CASSPAWSSPDTQYF	TRBV4-3	TRBJ2-3
CVSSLTGRGTEAFF	TRBV11-2	TRBJ1-1
CSALGTSGIYEQYF	TRBV20-1	TRBJ2-7
CATSQDVPGSSGTEAFF	TRBV4-3	TRBJ1-1
CANSLLAGGRTDTQCF	TRBV11-3	TRBJ2-3
CASQDVPGSSGTEAFF	TRBV4-3	TRBJ1-1
CASSVLHRSYEQYF	TRBV11-2	TRBJ2-7
CASSTRDSGVLGCYTF	TRBV6-5	TRBJ1-2
CDSSGTYRGPIYEQYF	TRBV6-1	TRBJ2-7
CASSFDNFGGQPQHF	TRBV12-3/TRBV12-4	TRBJ1-5
CGATPDGRRVKHRTPLHF	TRBV20-1	TRBJ1-6
CASRTSRNAIHF	TRBV6-1	TRBJ1-3
CVCLRGDTQYF	TRBV30	TRBJ2-3
CSARELAGKNGGYTF	TRBV20-1	TRBJ1-2
CASCQEAVSGANVLTF	TRBV4-3	TRBJ2-6
CSAPPGPNQPQHF	TRBV20-1	TRBJ1-5
CASSHPSSLRDTHYF	TRBV28	TRBJ2-3
CASSAGTYAQYF	TRBV6-5	TRBJ2-3
CASSQDWTSVAPKTQYF	TRBV4-1	TRBJ2-5
CASSLPSPGTPQHF	TRBV12-3/TRBV12-4	TRBJ1-5
CGSSLAGDSSGANILTF	TRBV6-5	TRBJ2-6
CASIHPLGEGPRTEQFF	TRBV5-4	TRBJ2-1
CTSRLDAGIYNVQFF	TRBV11-1	TRBJ2-1
CNASGLAGSNEQFF	TRBV20-1	TRBJ2-1
CSARHQRSASGNIIYF	TRBV20-1	TRBJ1-3
CSSTDFGSSAYNEQFF	TRBV20-1	TRBJ2-1
CASIPGHQNTQAFF	TRBV11-2	TRBJ1-1
CSAREQVGDYKEQFF	TRBV20-1	TRBJ2-1
CAWGLGLAGVSEQLF	TRBV30	TRBJ2-1
CRSGHLNTEAPF	TRBV20-1	TRBJ1-1
CASISGQVLETLYF	TRBV11-2	TRBJ2-5
CASSLAGASWANVLTF	TRBV6-5	TRBJ2-6
CASDSLGGSKYF	TRBV28	TRBJ2-7
CASLAGAEAFF	TRBV11-3	TRBJ1-1
CGANPTSGRANEQFF	TRBV20-1	TRBJ2-1
CASTLGQGARVTRELFF	TRBV6-5	TRBJ2-2
CSARDAGLADEQYF	TRBV20-1	TRBJ2-7
CANREGGRSTGKLYF	TRBV11-2	TRBJ2-2
CTSSYPKLGGETQYF	TRBV6-2/TRBV6-3	TRBJ2-5
CACSLALGGGDTQYF	TRBV11-3	TRBJ2-3